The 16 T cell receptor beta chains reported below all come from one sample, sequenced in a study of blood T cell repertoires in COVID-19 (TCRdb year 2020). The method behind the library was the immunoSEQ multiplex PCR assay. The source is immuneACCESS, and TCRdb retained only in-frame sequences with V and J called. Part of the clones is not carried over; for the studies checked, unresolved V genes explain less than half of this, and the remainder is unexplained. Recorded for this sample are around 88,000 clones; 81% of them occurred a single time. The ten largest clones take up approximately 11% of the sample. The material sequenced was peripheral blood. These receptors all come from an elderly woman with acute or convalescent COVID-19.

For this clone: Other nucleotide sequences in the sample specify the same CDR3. The CDR3 nucleotides read TGTGCCAGCAGTTTATTTGACAGGGGTGGCTACACCTTC. Translation gives CASSLFDRGGYTF. This chain connects TRBV12-3 or TRBV12-4 to TRBJ1-2, with TRBD1 matching over 8 bases. The CDR3 length is 13 residues. Losses at the gene ends were 2 bases for V and 7 bases for J; bases not matched to a gene: 3.

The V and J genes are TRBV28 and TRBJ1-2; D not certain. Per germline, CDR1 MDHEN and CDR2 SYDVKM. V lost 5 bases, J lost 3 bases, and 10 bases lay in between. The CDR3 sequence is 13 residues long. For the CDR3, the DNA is TGTGCCAGCAGTCCCCGGGAGGACTATGGCTACACCTTC. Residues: CASSPREDYGYTF.

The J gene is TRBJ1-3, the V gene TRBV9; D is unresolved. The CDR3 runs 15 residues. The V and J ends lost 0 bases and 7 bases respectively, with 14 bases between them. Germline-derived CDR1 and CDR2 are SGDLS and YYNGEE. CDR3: CASSVDGEVTNTIYF. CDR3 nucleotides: TGTGCCAGCAGCGTAGATGGAGAGGTGACGAACACCATATATTTT.

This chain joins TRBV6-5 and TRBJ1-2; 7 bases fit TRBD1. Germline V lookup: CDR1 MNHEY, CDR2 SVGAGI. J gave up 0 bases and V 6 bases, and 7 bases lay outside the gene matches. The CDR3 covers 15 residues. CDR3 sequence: CASRDTDRANYGYTF. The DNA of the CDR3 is TGTGCCAGCAGAGACACCGACAGGGCTAACTATGGCTACACCTTC.

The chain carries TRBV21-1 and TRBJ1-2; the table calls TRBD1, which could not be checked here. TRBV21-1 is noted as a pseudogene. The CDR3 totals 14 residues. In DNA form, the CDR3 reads TGTGCCAGCAGCAAATCATCCAGGATCTATGGCTACACCTTC. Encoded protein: CASSKSSRIYGYTF.

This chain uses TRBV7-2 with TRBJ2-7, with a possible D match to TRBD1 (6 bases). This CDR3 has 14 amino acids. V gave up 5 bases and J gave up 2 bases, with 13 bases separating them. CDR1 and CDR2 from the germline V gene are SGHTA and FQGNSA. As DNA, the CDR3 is TGTGCCAGCAGCCAACAGGGTTCCCCCTACGAGCAGTACTTC. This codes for CASSQQGSPYEQYF. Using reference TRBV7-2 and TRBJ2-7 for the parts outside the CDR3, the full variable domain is GAGVSQSPSNKVTEKGKDVELRCDPISGHTALYWYRQSLGQGLEFLIYFQGNSAPDKSGLPSDRFSAERTGGSVSTLTIQRTQQEDSAVYLCASSQQGSPYEQYFGPGTRLTVT.

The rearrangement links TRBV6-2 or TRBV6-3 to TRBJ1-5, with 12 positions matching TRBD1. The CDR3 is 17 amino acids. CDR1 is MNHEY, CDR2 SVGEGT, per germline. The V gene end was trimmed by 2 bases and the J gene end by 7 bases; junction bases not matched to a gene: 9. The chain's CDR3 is CASSYAPGQGAKQPQHF. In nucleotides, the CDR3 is TGTGCCAGCAGTTACGCGCCGGGACAGGGGGCAAAACAGCCCCAGCATTTT.

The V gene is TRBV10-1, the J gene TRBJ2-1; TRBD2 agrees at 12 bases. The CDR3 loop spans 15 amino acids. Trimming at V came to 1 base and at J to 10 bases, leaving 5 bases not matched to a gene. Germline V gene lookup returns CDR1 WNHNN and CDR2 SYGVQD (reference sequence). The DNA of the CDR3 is TGCGCCAGCAGTGAGTTACTAGCGGGGGGCCTCGAGCAGTTCTTC. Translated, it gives CASSELLAGGLEQFF.

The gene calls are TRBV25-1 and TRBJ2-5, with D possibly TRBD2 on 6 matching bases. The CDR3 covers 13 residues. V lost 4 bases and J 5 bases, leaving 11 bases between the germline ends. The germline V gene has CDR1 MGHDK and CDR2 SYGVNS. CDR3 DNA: TGTGCCAGCAGTGGTGGGACTTGGGAGACCCAGTACTTC. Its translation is CASSGGTWETQYF.

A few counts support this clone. CDR3 DNA sequence: TGTGCCACCAGTGATCCACAGGGGGCCGTGGGGACCCAGTACTTC. Its protein is CATSDPQGAVGTQYF. J is TRBJ2-5 and V is TRBV24-1; 9 nucleotides align to TRBD1. The length of the CDR3 is 15 residues. The V segment lost 3 bases and the J segment 7 bases; nucleotides outside the gene matches: 8. Germline V gene data show CDR1 as KGHDR and CDR2 as SFDVKD.

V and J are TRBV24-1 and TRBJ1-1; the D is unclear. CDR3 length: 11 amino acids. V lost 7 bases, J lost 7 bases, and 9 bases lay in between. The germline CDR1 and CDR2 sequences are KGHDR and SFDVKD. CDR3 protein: CATSDGDEAFF. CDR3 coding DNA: TGTGCCACCAGCGACGGAGATGAAGCTTTCTTT.

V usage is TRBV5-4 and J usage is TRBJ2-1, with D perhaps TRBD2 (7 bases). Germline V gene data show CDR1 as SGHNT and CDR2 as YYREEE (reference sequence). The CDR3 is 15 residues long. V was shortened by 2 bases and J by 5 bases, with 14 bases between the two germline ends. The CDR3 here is CASSFGGRENNEQFF. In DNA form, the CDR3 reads TGTGCCAGCAGCTTCGGGGGGCGAGAGAACAATGAGCAGTTCTTC.

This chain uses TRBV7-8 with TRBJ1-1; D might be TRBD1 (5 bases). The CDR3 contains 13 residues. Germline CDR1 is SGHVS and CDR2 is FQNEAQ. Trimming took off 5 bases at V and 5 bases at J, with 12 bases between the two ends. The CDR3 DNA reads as TGTGCCAGCAGCCTAGGGGCTGGGACTGAAGCTTTCTTT. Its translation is CASSLGAGTEAFF.

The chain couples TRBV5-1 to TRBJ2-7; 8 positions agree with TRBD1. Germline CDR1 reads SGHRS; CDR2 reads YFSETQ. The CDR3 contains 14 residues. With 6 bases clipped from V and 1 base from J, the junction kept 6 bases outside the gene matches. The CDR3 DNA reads TGCGCCAGCAAGATCCAGGGGGCATCCTACGAGCAGTACTTC. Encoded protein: CASKIQGASYEQYF. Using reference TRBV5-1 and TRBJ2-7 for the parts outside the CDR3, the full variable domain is KAGVTQTPRYLIKTRGQQVTLSCSPISGHRSVSWYQQTPGQGLQFLFEYFSETQRNKGNFPGRFSGRQFSNSRSEMNVSTLELGDSALYLCASKIQGASYEQYFGPGTRLTVT.

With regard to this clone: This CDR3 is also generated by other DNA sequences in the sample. CDR3 bases: TGTGCCAGCAGGGTGCAGGCACAAGAAAAACTGTTTTTT. Its translation: CASRVQAQEKLFF. The chain couples TRBV2 to TRBJ1-4; the D is unclear. The germline V gene encodes CDR1 SNHLY and CDR2 FYNNEI. The V gene lost 6 bases and the J gene lost 8 bases, with 13 bases spanning the gap. The CDR3 is made up of 13 amino acids. The full variable domain, its missing parts supplied by reference TRBV2 and TRBJ1-4, is EPEVTQTPSHQVTQMGQEVILRCVPISNHLYFYWYRQILGQKVEFLVSFYNNEISEKSEIFDDQFSVERPDGSNFTLKIRSTKLEDSAMYFCASRVQAQEKLFFGSGTQLSVL.

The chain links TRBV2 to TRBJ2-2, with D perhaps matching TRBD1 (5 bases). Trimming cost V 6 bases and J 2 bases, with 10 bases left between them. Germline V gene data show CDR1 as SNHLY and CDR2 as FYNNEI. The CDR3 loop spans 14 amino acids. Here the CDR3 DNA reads TGTGCCAGCAGGACGACAGTCAACACCGGGGAGCTGTTTTTT. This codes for CASRTTVNTGELFF. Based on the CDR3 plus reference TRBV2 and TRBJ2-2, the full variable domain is EPEVTQTPSHQVTQMGQEVILRCVPISNHLYFYWYRQILGQKVEFLVSFYNNEISEKSEIFDDQFSVERPDGSNFTLKIRSTKLEDSAMYFCASRTTVNTGELFFGEGSRLTVL.